This TCR beta chain was recorded in a study of early T cells in non-severe SARS-CoV-2 infection. Individual cDNA molecules each received unique molecular identifiers attached to them. MiXCR, applied by TCRdb to the 5' RACE reads, yields one record per CDR3 protein. The sample consists of 52,000 or so distinct CDR3 sequences, under 15% of them appearing once. Unmatched junction bases numbered 10, after V lost 6 bases and J lost 4 bases. The CDR3 totals 14 residues. CDR1 and CDR2 (germline): SGHRS, YFSETQ. V gene TRBV5-1 combines with J gene TRBJ2-7; 7 bases are a match to TRBD1. The sequenced material came from whole blood. This clonotype originated in an adult who was a healthcare worker with PCR-confirmed SARS-CoV-2 infection or an uninfected control (not recorded which). This CDR3 reads CASTSTGVGYEQYF. Written as DNA, the CDR3 is TGCGCCAGCACTTCAACAGGGGTCGGGTACGAGCAGTACTTC. The full variable domain, with the rest looked up from reference TRBV5-1 and TRBJ2-7, is KAGVTQTPRYLIKTRGQQVTLSCSPISGHRSVSWYQQTPGQGLQFLFEYFSETQRNKGNFPGRFSGRQFSNSRSEMNVSTLELGDSALYLCASTSTGVGYEQYFGPGTRLTVT.